This T cell receptor beta chain appears in the sequencing data of a study of CD8+ T cells in alopecia areata. Following extraction, RNA underwent reverse transcription to cDNA, which served as the sequencing template. The table came from immunoSEQ multiplex PCR; TCRdb's copy has only in-frame clones and leaves some out. The sample is made up of about 270,000 clones, none counted only once. The CDR3 has 15 amino acids. The ends were cut back, 4 bases at V and 0 bases at J, with 11 bases in the middle. Per germline, CDR1 LGHNA and CDR2 YNLKQL (reference sequence). This clone appeared a few times. Its antigen remains unknown. The gene names given are mouse names. With the read ending 4 residues before the CDR3 end, the germline J gene is used to fill in that end. This sample includes further DNA sequences coding for the same CDR3. General study results and limits: Scalp samples also yield sequences of resident alphabeta T cells from normal skin. Especially in alopecia totalis/universalis, lesional scalp showed greater clonality than normal scalp did.

Markers used for sorting pooled cutaneous lymph node cells were CD4, CD8alpha, NKG2D, NKG2ACE and others. This receptor was obtained from a C3H/HeJ mouse with alopecia areata. These mice share the MHC haplotype H2-k. The chain has TRBV5 and TRBJ2-3, with D maybe TRBD1 (7 bases). The source material was CD4+ T cells sorted from a lymph node. The DNA read from the CDR3 is TGTGCCAGCAGCCTCCAGGGGGGTAGTGCAGAA. It encodes CASSLQGGSAE. From start to end, the CDR3 is CASSLQGGSAETLYF.